The 23 T cell receptor beta chains below were found in one sample sequenced in a study of control samples from healthy donors and cancer patients. The assay was immunoSEQ multiplex PCR, and TCRdb's table has in-frame clones only and misses some. Altogether 90,000 to 100,000 clones are present, approximately 81% being singletons, with the ten largest covering approximately 10%. Sequenced sample: blood. Receptors were obtained from a woman under 40 in good health.

V is TRBV7-2 and J is TRBJ2-3, with 8 positions matching TRBD1. V was clipped by 5 bases and J by 1 base; unmatched bases: 11. Germline V gene data show CDR1 as SGHTA and CDR2 as FQGNSA. CDR3 length equals 17 residues. The CDR3 sequence: CASSRKLGTGRTDTQYF. The CDR3 DNA is TGTGCCAGCAGCAGAAAACTCGGGACAGGCCGCACAGATACGCAGTATTTT.

CDR3 DNA: TGCGCCAGCAGCTTGGGGGTTGGAGGGCTGGTTTTCTTT. Protein: CASSLGVGGLVFF. The chain combines TRBV5-1 with TRBJ1-1; D gene ambiguous. This CDR3 spans 13 amino acids. The germline V gene has CDR1 SGHRS and CDR2 YFSETQ. V was clipped by 0 bases and J by 13 bases, with 16 bases between them.

This clone was detected only once. The J gene is TRBJ1-2, the V gene TRBV30, with D possibly being TRBD1 (6 bases). V was clipped by 5 bases and J by 5 bases, with 9 bases between them. CDR3 length: 11 residues. Germline values: CDR1 GTSNPN, CDR2 SVGIG (reference sequence). The CDR3 DNA reads as TGTGCCTGGCTCCAGGGGTATGGCTACACCTTC. Encoded protein: CAWLQGYGYTF.

The chain combines TRBV5-6 with TRBJ2-5, with D perhaps TRBD2 (5 bases). V was cut by 0 bases and J by 4 bases, with 19 bases left in between. The CDR3 is 17 amino acids. CDR1 is SGHDT and CDR2 is YYEEEE in the germline V gene. CDR3 protein: CASSLGRVGVFGETQYF. The CDR3 DNA is TGTGCCAGCAGCTTGGGGCGGGTCGGTGTGTTTGGAGAGACCCAGTACTTC.

This chain uses TRBV19 with TRBJ2-5; 7 nucleotides line up with TRBD1. There are 14 residues in the CDR3. V gave up 1 base and J gave up 3 bases; unmatched junction bases: 2. CDR1 is LNHDA and CDR2 is SQIVND in the germline V gene (reference sequence). In DNA, the CDR3 is TGTGCCAGTAGTATAGGGGACAGAAAAGAGACCCAGTACTTC. Translation: CASSIGDRKETQYF.

The chain carries TRBV5-1 and TRBJ1-2; TRBD1 is a possible D gene (6 bases). V shed 2 bases and J shed 3 bases, with 11 bases lying between them. The germline CDR1 and CDR2 sequences are SGHRS and YFSETQ. There are 14 residues in the CDR3. The CDR3 bases are TGCGCCAGCAGCTTACAGGGAGAGGACTATGGCTACACCTTC. It specifies CASSLQGEDYGYTF.

This clone was detected only once. The gene calls are TRBV9 and TRBJ2-7, with 13 positions matching TRBD2. From germline, CDR1 is SGDLS and CDR2 YYNGEE. The V gene end was trimmed by 3 bases and the J gene end by 7 bases; junction bases not matched to a gene: 10. The CDR3 consists of 16 residues. The CDR3 sequence is CASSGQLAGGPPEQYF. CDR3 DNA sequence: TGTGCCAGCAGCGGGCAACTAGCGGGGGGGCCCCCAGAGCAGTACTTC.

The genes are TRBV9 and TRBJ1-2, with D tentatively TRBD1 (5 bases). CDR3 length: 14 residues. Between the trimmed V and J ends, which lost 3 bases and 1 base, there was a span of 10 bases. Germline CDR1 SGDLS, CDR2 YYNGEE. The CDR3 reads CASSDSQDNYGYTF. In DNA, the CDR3 is TGTGCCAGCAGCGACTCACAGGATAACTATGGCTACACCTTC.

The V and J genes are TRBV10-1 and TRBJ1-3; perhaps TRBD1 as D (6 bases). CDR3 size: 14 residues. The V gene's germline CDR1 is WNHNN and CDR2 SYGVQD (reference sequence). The V gene lost 3 bases and the J gene lost 0 bases, with 6 bases spanning the gap. The CDR3 reads CASSEGGSGNTIYF. The CDR3 DNA reads TGCGCCAGCAGTGAAGGGGGCTCTGGAAACACCATATATTTT.

The V and J genes are TRBV6-1 and TRBJ1-5, with no clear D. CDR1 is MNHNS and CDR2 is SASEGT in the germline V gene. The CDR3 loop spans 14 amino acids. The germline V and J ends were trimmed by 0 bases and 8 bases, with 11 bases remaining between them. This CDR3 is CASSEASLREPQHF. CDR3 nucleotides: TGTGCCAGCAGTGAAGCATCCCTGAGAGAGCCCCAGCATTTT.

CDR3 residues: CASSYTLAGGFLADTQYF. Written as DNA, the CDR3 is TGCGCCAGCAGCTACACACTAGCGGGGGGATTTTTAGCAGATACGCAGTATTTT. The rearrangement uses TRBV5-1 and TRBJ2-3; 12 nucleotides align to TRBD2. This CDR3 is built from 18 residues. V was pared by 3 bases and J by 4 bases, with 12 bases of the junction left unmatched. Germline lookup yields CDR1 SGHRS and CDR2 YFSETQ.

The chain links TRBV7-6 to TRBJ2-1; 11 nucleotides agree with TRBD2. Trimming removed 1 base from V and 7 bases from J; junction bases left unmatched: 3. Germline V gives CDR1 SGHVS, CDR2 FNYEAQ. CDR3 length: 15 amino acids. CDR3: CASSLVASGGNEQFF. The CDR3 coding sequence is TGTGCCAGCAGCTTAGTCGCTAGCGGGGGGAATGAGCAGTTCTTC.

The chain carries TRBV7-2 and TRBJ2-7; maybe TRBD1 (6 bases). The V gene lost 0 bases and the J gene lost 3 bases, with 9 bases spanning the gap. This CDR3 region has 14 residues. The germline V gene encodes CDR1 SGHTA and CDR2 FQGNSA. CDR3 nucleotide sequence: TGTGCCAGCAGCTTAGCCGGACAGTTCTACGAGCAGTACTTC. It yields the protein CASSLAGQFYEQYF.

This clone was seen a few times. The V and J genes are TRBV11-2 and TRBJ2-4; possible D gene TRBD1, 6 bases. The germline V gene has CDR1 SGHAT and CDR2 FQNNGV. This CDR3 contains 12 residues. Trimming left V 7 bases short and J 12 bases short, with 16 bases between. The CDR3 spells CASNVGADYQYF. The DNA of the CDR3 is TGTGCCAGCAACGTGGGGGCGGATTATCAGTACTTC.

This clone was recorded once. The chain joins TRBV10-3 to TRBJ2-5; a possible D gene is TRBD2 (5 bases). The ends were cut back, 2 bases at V and 4 bases at J, with 11 bases in the middle. The V gene's germline CDR1 is ENHRY and CDR2 SYGVKD. The CDR3 is 14 amino acids. Here the CDR3 reads CAISEGGLGETQYF. The DNA of the CDR3 is TGTGCCATCAGTGAGGGAGGTCTCGGAGAGACCCAGTACTTC.

The V and J genes are TRBV9 and TRBJ2-3; 15 bases line up with TRBD2. CDR1 and CDR2 (germline): SGDLS, YYNGEE. V trimming: 3 bases; J trimming: 2 bases; junction bases outside the gene matches: 10. The CDR3 is 19 amino acids. CDR3 sequence: CASSGGTSGGIGTTDTQYF. The CDR3 region has the DNA TGTGCCAGCAGCGGTGGGACTAGCGGGGGGATAGGGACCACAGATACGCAGTATTTT.

The genes are TRBV6-5 and TRBJ1-1; tentatively, D is TRBD1 (5 bases). V was pared by 10 bases and J by 1 base, with 10 bases between. The CDR3 is made up of 12 amino acids. Germline CDR1 MNHEY, CDR2 SVGAGI. Here the CDR3 DNA reads TGTGCCACCCAGACAGCGAACACTGAAGCTTTCTTT. Its translation is CATQTANTEAFF.

The rearrangement joins TRBV5-1 to TRBJ2-2; 7 bases align to TRBD2. Germline values: CDR1 SGHRS, CDR2 YFSETQ. This CDR3 is built from 18 residues. With V trimmed by 7 bases and J by 1 base, 16 bases remained unmatched. In nucleotides, the CDR3 is TGCGCCAGCGGAGGGAGTTTTCCAGCGGGGTTGAACACCGGGGAGCTGTTTTTT. Amino acid sequence: CASGGSFPAGLNTGELFF.

The V call is TRBV29-1, the J call TRBJ2-3; D is possibly TRBD1 (6 bases). This CDR3 spans 14 amino acids. Germline V gene lookup returns CDR1 SQVTM and CDR2 ANQGSEA. Between the trimmed V and J ends, which lost 4 bases and 5 bases, there was a span of 16 bases. Here the CDR3 DNA reads TGCAGCGTTGTTACAGGGCCTGCGGGAGATACGCAGTATTTT. This translates into CSVVTGPAGDTQYF.

The chain couples TRBV27 to TRBJ1-1, with 9 bases aligning to TRBD1. The CDR3 is 14 residues long. V was pared by 6 bases and J by 1 base, with 3 bases of the junction left unmatched. CDR1 is MNHEY and CDR2 is SMNVEV in the germline V gene (reference sequence). This CDR3 reads CASSGGQGNTEAFF. CDR3 nucleotides: TGTGCCAGCAGCGGGGGACAGGGGAACACTGAAGCTTTCTTT.

The genes are TRBV9 and TRBJ1-6; D possibly corresponds to TRBD1 (6 bases). Germline loops: CDR1 SGDLS, CDR2 YYNGEE. Trimming pared 3 bases from V and 2 bases from J, leaving 9 bases between. The CDR3 has 15 amino acids. The CDR3 is CASSATGTYNSPLHF. For the CDR3, the DNA is TGTGCCAGCAGCGCGACAGGAACCTATAATTCACCCCTCCACTTT.

The V gene is TRBV5-1, the J gene TRBJ2-5; tentative D call: TRBD2 (6 bases). Germline assignment: CDR1 SGHRS and CDR2 YFSETQ. The CDR3 has 15 amino acids. Trimming pared 0 bases from V and 4 bases from J, leaving 13 bases between. CDR3 nucleotides: TGCGCCAGCAGCTTGGGCCAGGGAGGTGGAGAGACCCAGTACTTC. It is translated as CASSLGQGGGETQYF.

The chain carries TRBV10-3 and TRBJ1-2; unclear D gene. This CDR3 has 14 amino acids. Germline assignment: CDR1 ENHRY and CDR2 SYGVKD. V lost 4 bases and J 0 bases, leaving 9 bases between the germline ends. The CDR3 bases are TGTGCCATCAGTGCGTCCGGAGCTAACTATGGCTACACCTTC. Its protein product is CAISASGANYGYTF.